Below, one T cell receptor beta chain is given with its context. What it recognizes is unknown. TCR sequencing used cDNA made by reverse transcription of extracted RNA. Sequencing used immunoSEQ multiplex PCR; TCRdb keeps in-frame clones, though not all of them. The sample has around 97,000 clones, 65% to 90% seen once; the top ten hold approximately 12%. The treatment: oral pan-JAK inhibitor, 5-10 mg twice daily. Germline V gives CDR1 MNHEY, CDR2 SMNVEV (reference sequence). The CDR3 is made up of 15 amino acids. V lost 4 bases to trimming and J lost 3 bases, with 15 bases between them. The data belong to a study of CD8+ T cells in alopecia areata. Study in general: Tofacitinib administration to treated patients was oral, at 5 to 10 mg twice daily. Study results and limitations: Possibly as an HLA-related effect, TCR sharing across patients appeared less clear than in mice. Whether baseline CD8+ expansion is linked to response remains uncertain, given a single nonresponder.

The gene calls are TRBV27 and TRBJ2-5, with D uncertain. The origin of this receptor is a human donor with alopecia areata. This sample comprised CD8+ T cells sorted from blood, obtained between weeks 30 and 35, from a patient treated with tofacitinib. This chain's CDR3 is CASSSSQDPKETQYF. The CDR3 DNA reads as TGTGCCAGCAGTTCCAGCCAAGACCCAAAAGAGACCCAGTACTTC.